This entry describes one T cell receptor (beta chain). Its specificity is unknown. This CDR3 region has 14 residues. Germline CDR1 is MDHEN and CDR2 is SYDVKM. V shed 6 bases and J shed 4 bases, with 16 bases lying between them. The data were obtained in a study of T-cell reconstitution after alpha-beta-depleted transplantation in children. Whole-study results and caveats: TCRbeta diversity was high at day 60 in some patients (a result of surviving recipient T cells and thymic progenitors). Expanded clones from the graft, numbering several hundred, reportedly supplied alpha-beta T cells about two months after transplant. One year post-transplant, T-cell counts and diversity were largely derived from T cells produced anew.

Preparation of the TCRbeta library was carried out with unique molecular identifiers. From the PCR reads, TCRdb called clonotypes with MiXCR, one entry per CDR3 protein. The sample comprises under 300,000 distinct CDR3 sequences, approximately 10% of which are singletons, and less than 25% rests with the top ten. This TCR derives from a male patient between 2 and 15 years old who had a stem cell transplant for chronic granulomatous disease, so the T cells may come from the graft donor. The V and J genes are TRBV28 and TRBJ2-7, with D maybe TRBD2 (6 bases). Sequences were derived from peripheral blood, sampled 180 days after TCRalphabeta/CD19-depleted stem cell transplant. CDR3 bases: TGTGCCAGCAGATCTCCGGGGGAACGGTACGAGCAGTACTTC. Residues: CASRSPGERYEQYF. The variable domain in full, with the rest retrieved from reference TRBV28 and TRBJ2-7, is DVKVTQSSRYLVKRTGEKVFLECVQDMDHENMFWYRQDPGLGLRLIYFSYDVKMKEKGDIPEGYSVSREKKERFSLILESASTNQTSMYLCASRSPGERYEQYFGPGTRLTVT.